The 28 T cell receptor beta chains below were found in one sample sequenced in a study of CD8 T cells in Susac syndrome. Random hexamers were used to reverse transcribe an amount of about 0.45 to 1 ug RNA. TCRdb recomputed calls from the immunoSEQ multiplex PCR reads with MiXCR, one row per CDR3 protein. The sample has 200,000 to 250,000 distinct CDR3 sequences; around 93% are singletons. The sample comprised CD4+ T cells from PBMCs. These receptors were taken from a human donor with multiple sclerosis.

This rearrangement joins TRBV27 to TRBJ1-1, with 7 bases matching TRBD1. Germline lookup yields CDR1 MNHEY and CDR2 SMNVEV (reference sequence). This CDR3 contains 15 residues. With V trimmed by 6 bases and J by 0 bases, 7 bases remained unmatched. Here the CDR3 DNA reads TGTGCCAGCAGGGCCTTAGGGGGCCTGAACACTGAAGCTTTCTTT. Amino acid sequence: CASRALGGLNTEAFF.

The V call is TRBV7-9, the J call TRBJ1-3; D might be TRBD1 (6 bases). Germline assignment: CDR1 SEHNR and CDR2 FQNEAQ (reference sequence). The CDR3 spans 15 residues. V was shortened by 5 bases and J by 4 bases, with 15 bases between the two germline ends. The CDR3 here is CASSPGRGPGNTIYF. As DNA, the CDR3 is TGTGCCAGCAGCCCCGGCAGGGGCCCCGGAAACACCATATATTTT.

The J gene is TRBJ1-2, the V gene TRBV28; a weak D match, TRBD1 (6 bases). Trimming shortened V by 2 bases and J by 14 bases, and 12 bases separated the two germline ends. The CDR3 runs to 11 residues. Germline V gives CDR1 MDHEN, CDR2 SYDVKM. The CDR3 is CASSLRGVSTF. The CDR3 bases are TGTGCCAGCAGTTTAAGGGGGGTCTCGACCTTC.

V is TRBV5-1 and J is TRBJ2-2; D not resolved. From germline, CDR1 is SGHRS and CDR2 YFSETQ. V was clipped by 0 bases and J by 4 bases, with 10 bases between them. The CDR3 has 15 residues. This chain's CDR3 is CASSLEVSRTGELFF. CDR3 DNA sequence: TGCGCCAGCAGCTTGGAAGTATCGCGCACCGGGGAGCTGTTTTTT.

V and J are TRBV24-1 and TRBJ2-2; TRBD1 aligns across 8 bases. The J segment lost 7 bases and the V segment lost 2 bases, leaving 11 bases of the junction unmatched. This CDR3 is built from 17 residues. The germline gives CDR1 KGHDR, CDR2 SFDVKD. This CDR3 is CATSDSRTGIDGGELFF. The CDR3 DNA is TGTGCCACCAGTGATTCAAGGACAGGGATAGATGGCGGGGAGCTGTTTTTT.

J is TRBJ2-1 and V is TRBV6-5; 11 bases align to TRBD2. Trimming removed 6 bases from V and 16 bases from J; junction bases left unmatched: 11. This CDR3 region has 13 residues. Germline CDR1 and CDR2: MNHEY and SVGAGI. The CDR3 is CASREPPLAGEFF. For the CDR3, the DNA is TGTGCCAGCAGAGAGCCCCCACTAGCGGGGGAATTCTTC.

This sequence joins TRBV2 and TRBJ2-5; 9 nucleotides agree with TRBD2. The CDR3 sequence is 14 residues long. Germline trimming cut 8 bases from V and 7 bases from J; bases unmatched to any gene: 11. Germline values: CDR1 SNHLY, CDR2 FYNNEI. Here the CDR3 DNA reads TGTGCCAGCGGGGGTAGCGGGAGTCCCGCGACCCAGTACTTC. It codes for CASGGSGSPATQYF.

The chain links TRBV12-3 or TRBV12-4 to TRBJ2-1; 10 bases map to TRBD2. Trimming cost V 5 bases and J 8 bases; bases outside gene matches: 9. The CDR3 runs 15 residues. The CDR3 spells CASSQREGVVYEQFF. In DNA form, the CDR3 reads TGTGCCAGCAGTCAGCGGGAGGGTGTTGTCTATGAGCAGTTCTTC.

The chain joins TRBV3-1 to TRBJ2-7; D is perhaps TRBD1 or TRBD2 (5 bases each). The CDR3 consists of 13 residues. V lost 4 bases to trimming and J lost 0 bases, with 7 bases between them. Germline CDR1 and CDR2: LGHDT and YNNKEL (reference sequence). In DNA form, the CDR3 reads TGTGCCAGCAGCCGGGGGACCTCCTACGAGCAGTACGTC. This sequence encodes CASSRGTSYEQYV.

The CDR3 sequence: CASSIDREGNTIYF. CDR3 bases: TGTGCCAGCAGCATCGACAGGGAAGGAAACACCATATATTTT. J is TRBJ1-3 and V is TRBV6-5; TRBD1 matches at 7 bases. This CDR3 comprises 14 residues. V dropped 6 bases and J dropped 4; count of bases not matched to a gene: 6. Germline V lookup: CDR1 MNHEY, CDR2 SVGAGI.

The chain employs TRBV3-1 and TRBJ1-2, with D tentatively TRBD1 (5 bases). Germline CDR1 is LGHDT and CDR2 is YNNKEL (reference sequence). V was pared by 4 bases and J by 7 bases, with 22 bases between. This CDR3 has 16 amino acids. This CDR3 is CASSPPGTPAEGGYTF. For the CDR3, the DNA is TGTGCCAGCAGCCCTCCCGGGACGCCGGCGGAGGGTGGCTACACCTTC.

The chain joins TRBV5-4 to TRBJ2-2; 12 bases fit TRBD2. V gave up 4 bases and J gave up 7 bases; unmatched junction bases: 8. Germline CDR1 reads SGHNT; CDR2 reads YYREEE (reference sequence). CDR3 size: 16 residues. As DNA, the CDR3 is TGTGCCAGCAGCGTCCTAGCGGGAGGGCCGCACGGGGAGCTGTTTTTT. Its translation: CASSVLAGGPHGELFF. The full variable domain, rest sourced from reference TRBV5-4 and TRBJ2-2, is ETGVTQSPTHLIKTRGQQVTLRCSSQSGHNTVSWYQQALGQGPQFIFQYYREEENGRGNFPPRFSGLQFPNYSSELNVNALELDDSALYLCASSVLAGGPHGELFFGEGSRLTVL.

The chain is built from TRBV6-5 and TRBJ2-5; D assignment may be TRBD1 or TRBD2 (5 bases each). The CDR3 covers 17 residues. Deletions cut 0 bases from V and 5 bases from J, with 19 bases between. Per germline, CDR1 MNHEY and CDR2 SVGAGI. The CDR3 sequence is CASSYSRDGSLWETQYF. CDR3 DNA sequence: TGTGCCAGCAGTTACTCGAGGGACGGGTCCCTATGGGAGACCCAGTACTTC.

The CDR3 protein is CATSDFTGRTFSTGELFF. The CDR3 nucleotides read TGTGCCACCAGTGATTTCACGGGACGGACGTTCTCCACCGGGGAGCTGTTTTTT. This sequence joins TRBV24-1 and TRBJ2-2; D is perhaps TRBD1 or TRBD2 (5 bases each). This CDR3 contains 18 residues. Trimming pared 1 base from V and 4 bases from J, leaving 18 bases between. Germline CDR1 is KGHDR and CDR2 is SFDVKD.

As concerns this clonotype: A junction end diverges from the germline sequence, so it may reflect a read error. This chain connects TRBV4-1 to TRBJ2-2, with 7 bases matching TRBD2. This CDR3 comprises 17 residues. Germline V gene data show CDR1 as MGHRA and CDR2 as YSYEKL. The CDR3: CASSEDPSGANTGELFF. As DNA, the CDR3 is TGCGCCAGCAGCGAAGACCCTAGCGGAGCTAACACCGGGGAGCTGTTTTTT.

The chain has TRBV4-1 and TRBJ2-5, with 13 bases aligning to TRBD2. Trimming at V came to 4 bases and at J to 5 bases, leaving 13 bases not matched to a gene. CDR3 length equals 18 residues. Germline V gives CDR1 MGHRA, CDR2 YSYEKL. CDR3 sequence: CASSPFSRLAGGGETQYF. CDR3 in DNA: TGCGCCAGCAGCCCATTTTCCCGACTAGCGGGAGGCGGGGAGACCCAGTACTTC.

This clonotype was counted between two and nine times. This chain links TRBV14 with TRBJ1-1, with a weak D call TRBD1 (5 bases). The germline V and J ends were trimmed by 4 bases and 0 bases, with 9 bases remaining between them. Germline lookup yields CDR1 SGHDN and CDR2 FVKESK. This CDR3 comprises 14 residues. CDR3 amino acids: CASSPRGMNTEAFF. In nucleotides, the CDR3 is TGTGCCAGCAGCCCTCGGGGGATGAACACTGAAGCTTTCTTT.

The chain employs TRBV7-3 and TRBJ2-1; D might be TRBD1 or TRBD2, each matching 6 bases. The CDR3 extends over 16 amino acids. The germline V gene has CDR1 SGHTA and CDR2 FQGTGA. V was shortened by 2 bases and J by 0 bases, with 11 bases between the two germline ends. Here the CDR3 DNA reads TGTGCCAGCAGCTTAGTCGGGGGCAGCTCCTACAATGAGCAGTTCTTC. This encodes CASSLVGGSSYNEQFF. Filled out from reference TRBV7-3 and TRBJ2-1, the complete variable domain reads GAGVSQTPSNKVTEKGKYVELRCDPISGHTALYWYRQSLGQGPEFLIYFQGTGAADDSGLPNDRFFAVRPEGSVSTLKIQRTERGDSAVYLCASSLVGGSSYNEQFFGPGTRLTVL.

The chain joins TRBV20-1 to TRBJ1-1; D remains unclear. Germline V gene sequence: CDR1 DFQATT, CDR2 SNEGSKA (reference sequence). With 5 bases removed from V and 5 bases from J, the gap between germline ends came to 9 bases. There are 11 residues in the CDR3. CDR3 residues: CSAPKGTEAFF. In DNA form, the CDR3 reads TGCAGTGCTCCGAAGGGAACTGAAGCTTTCTTT.

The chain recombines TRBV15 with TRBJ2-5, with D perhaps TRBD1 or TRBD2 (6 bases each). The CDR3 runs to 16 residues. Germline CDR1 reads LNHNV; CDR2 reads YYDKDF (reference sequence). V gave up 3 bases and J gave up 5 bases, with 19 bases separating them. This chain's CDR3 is CATSSGGGPGMETQYF. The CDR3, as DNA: TGTGCCACCAGCAGCGGAGGGGGGCCGGGCATGGAGACCCAGTACTTC.

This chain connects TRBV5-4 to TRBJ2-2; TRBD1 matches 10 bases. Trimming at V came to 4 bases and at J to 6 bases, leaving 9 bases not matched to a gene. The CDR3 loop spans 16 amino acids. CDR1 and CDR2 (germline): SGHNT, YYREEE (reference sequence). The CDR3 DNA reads TGTGCCAGCAGCCGCTACCGGGACAGGGGATCCGGGGAGCTGTTTTTT. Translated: CASSRYRDRGSGELFF.

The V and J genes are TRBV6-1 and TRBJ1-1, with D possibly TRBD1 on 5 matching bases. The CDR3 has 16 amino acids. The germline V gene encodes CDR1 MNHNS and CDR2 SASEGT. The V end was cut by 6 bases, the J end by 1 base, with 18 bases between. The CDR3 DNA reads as TGTGCCAGCAGGCCTATACCGGGGGAGAGGAACACTGAAGCTTTCTTT. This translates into CASRPIPGERNTEAFF.

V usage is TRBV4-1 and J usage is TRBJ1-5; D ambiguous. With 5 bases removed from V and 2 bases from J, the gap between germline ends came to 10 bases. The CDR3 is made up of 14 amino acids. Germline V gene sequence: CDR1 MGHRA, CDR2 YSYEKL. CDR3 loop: CASSKGLGNQPQHF. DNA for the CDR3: TGCGCCAGCAGCAAGGGCTTAGGCAATCAGCCCCAGCATTTT.

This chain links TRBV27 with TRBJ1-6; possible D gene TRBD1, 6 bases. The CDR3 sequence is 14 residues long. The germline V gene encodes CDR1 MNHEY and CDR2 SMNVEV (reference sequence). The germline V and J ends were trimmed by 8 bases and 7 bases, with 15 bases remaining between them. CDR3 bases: TGTGCCAGCCGACTCTCAGGGGTAAATTCACCCCTCCACTTT. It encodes CASRLSGVNSPLHF.

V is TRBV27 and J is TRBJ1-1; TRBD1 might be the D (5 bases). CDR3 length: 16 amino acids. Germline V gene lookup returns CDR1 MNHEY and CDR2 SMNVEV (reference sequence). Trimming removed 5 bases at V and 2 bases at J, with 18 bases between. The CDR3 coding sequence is TGTGCCAGCAGTCAAACAAGGACAATTTCTAACACTGAAGCTTTCTTT. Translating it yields CASSQTRTISNTEAFF.

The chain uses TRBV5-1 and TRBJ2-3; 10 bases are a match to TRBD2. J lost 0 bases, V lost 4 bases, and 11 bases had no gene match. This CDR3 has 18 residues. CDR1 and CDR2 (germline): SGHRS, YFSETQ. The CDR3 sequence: CASSEGLFSGGSTDTQYF. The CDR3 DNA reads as TGCGCCAGCAGCGAGGGTCTTTTTAGCGGGGGGAGCACAGATACGCAGTATTTT.

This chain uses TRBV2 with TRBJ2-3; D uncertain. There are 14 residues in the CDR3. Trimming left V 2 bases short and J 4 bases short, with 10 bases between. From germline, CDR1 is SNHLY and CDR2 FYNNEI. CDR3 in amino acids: CASSEFQSADTQYF. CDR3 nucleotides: TGTGCCAGCAGTGAATTCCAGTCTGCAGATACGCAGTATTTT.

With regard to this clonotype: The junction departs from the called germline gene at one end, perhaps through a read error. The CDR3 region is CASSLGYPSIQYF. CDR3 coding DNA: TGCGCCAGCAGTTTGGGCTACCCGAGCATTCAGTACTTC. This chain links TRBV5-1 with TRBJ2-4; D is ambiguous. CDR3 size: 13 residues. The V gene's germline CDR1 is SGHRS and CDR2 YFSETQ.